These 21 T cell receptor beta chains were all obtained from the same sample, sequenced in a study of lymphopenia after photon versus proton radiotherapy. Profiling relied on immunoSEQ multiplex PCR, and the TCRdb table lists in-frame clones only, not all of them. The sample has about 26,000 clones; over 80% are singletons. The specimen comprised peripheral blood, sampled from a patient treated with photon-based radiotherapy. The receptors originated from a woman aged 50 to 60 with pancreatic cancer.

The chain employs TRBV2 and TRBJ2-7; no reliable D call. The germline CDR1 and CDR2 sequences are SNHLY and FYNNEI. V was trimmed by 4 bases and J by 0 bases, leaving 13 bases between them. This CDR3 is built from 15 residues. As DNA, the CDR3 is TGTGCCAGCAGTGGGGCGGCAGTACCCTCCTACGAGCAGTACTTC. It specifies CASSGAAVPSYEQYF.

This clone was seen just once. The chain employs TRBV30 and TRBJ2-7; D may be TRBD2 (5 bases). CDR1 GTSNPN and CDR2 SVGIG come from the germline V gene (reference sequence). V was shortened by 1 base and J by 7 bases, with 11 bases between the two germline ends. CDR3 length equals 12 residues. For the CDR3, the DNA is TGTGCCTGGAGTGGAAATTCGGGGGAGCAGTACTTC. It is translated as CAWSGNSGEQYF.

The rearrangement links TRBV27 to TRBJ1-1, with 12 bases matching TRBD1. This CDR3 is 17 amino acids long. The germline V gene has CDR1 MNHEY and CDR2 SMNVEV (reference sequence). After removal of 2 bases from V and 0 bases from J, the junction contained 4 bases not matched to a gene. The CDR3 reads CASSLRGQGALNTEAFF. CDR3 DNA sequence: TGTGCCAGCAGTTTACGGGGACAGGGGGCTTTGAACACTGAAGCTTTCTTT.

CDR3: CASSPGTSAVLGTGELFF. CDR3 sequence (DNA): TGTGCCAGCAGCCCCGGGACTAGCGCGGTTCTGGGCACCGGGGAGCTGTTTTTT. The chain combines TRBV5-5 with TRBJ2-2, with 10 nucleotides matching TRBD2. The ends lost 4 bases at V and 4 bases at J; junction bases unmatched: 13. The CDR3 contains 18 residues. CDR1 is SGHKS and CDR2 is YYEKEE in the germline V gene (reference sequence).

This clone has just one count. This chain joins TRBV2 and TRBJ2-7; D possibly matches TRBD1 or TRBD2 (5 bases each). The germline V and J ends were trimmed by 8 bases and 2 bases, with 19 bases remaining between them. Germline V gene sequence: CDR1 SNHLY, CDR2 FYNNEI. CDR3 length: 15 amino acids. The CDR3 protein is CASQISIGGPYEQYF. The CDR3 DNA is TGTGCCAGCCAAATCAGTATTGGGGGTCCCTACGAGCAGTACTTC.

In DNA form, the CDR3 reads TGTGCCAGCAGTTTAACAGGGGGCCACGAGCAGTACTTC. Encoded protein: CASSLTGGHEQYF. The chain is built from TRBV7-2 and TRBJ2-7, with 9 bases lining up with TRBD1. The V and J ends lost 6 bases and 5 bases, in that order; junction bases with no gene match: 5. This CDR3 comprises 13 residues. Per germline, CDR1 SGHTA and CDR2 FQGNSA.

This chain joins TRBV2 and TRBJ1-2, with D tentatively TRBD1 (6 bases). Trimming pared 7 bases from V and 8 bases from J, leaving 17 bases between. This CDR3 has 13 amino acids. CDR1 and CDR2 (germline): SNHLY, FYNNEI. The CDR3 DNA is TGTGCCAGCACCAAACAGGGTGAGAAAGGCTACACCTTC. Its protein is CASTKQGEKGYTF. Filled out from reference TRBV2 and TRBJ1-2, the complete variable domain reads EPEVTQTPSHQVTQMGQEVILRCVPISNHLYFYWYRQILGQKVEFLVSFYNNEISEKSEIFDDQFSVERPDGSNFTLKIRSTKLEDSAMYFCASTKQGEKGYTFGSGTRLTVV.

The rearrangement links TRBV7-8 to TRBJ2-1, with TRBD2 as a possible D gene (5 bases). The V end lost 5 bases, the J end lost 7 bases, and 15 bases lay between the germline ends. CDR3 length: 14 residues. The V gene's germline CDR1 is SGHVS and CDR2 FQNEAQ. CDR3 in amino acids: CASSPQDFLNEQFF. CDR3 in DNA: TGTGCCAGCAGCCCCCAGGACTTTCTGAATGAGCAGTTCTTC.

V usage is TRBV18 and J usage is TRBJ1-3; D may be TRBD1 (5 bases). In germline, CDR1 is KGHSH, CDR2 LQKENI. V was shortened by 6 bases and J by 0 bases, with 21 bases between the two germline ends. This CDR3 is built from 18 residues. The CDR3 DNA follows: TGTGCCAGCTCTAACCAGAGGGGAGCAGCCTTCTCTGGAAACACCATATATTTT. Its translation: CASSNQRGAAFSGNTIYF.

The V call is TRBV7-9, the J call TRBJ2-7; weak D call: TRBD2 (5 bases). V was pared by 1 base and J by 3 bases, with 19 bases between. This CDR3 spans 17 amino acids. Germline CDR1 reads SEHNR; CDR2 reads FQNEAQ (reference sequence). The CDR3, as DNA: TGTGCCAGCAGCTTAGGGGAGTTCCAGATTCTTGGCTACGAGCAGTACTTC. This encodes CASSLGEFQILGYEQYF.

This chain uses TRBV9 with TRBJ1-2; unclear D gene. The germline V gene has CDR1 SGDLS and CDR2 YYNGEE. The CDR3 consists of 15 residues. V gave up 4 bases and J gave up 0 bases, with 13 bases separating them. The CDR3 DNA sequence: TGTGCCAGCAGCACCGGTCCGGGGACTAACTATGGCTACACCTTC. Its translation is CASSTGPGTNYGYTF. Filled out from reference TRBV9 and TRBJ1-2, the complete variable domain reads DSGVTQTPKHLITATGQRVTLRCSPRSGDLSVYWYQQSLDQGLQFLIQYYNGEERAKGNILERFSAQQFPDLHSELNLSSLELGDSALYFCASSTGPGTNYGYTFGSGTRLTVV.

This clone was observed once. The chain carries TRBV28 and TRBJ2-7, with D perhaps TRBD1 or TRBD2 (5 bases each). Germline values: CDR1 MDHEN, CDR2 SYDVKM. V was pared by 3 bases and J by 5 bases, with 5 bases between. This CDR3 has 11 residues. CDR3 amino acids: CASSLGDEQYF. The CDR3 region has the DNA TGTGCCAGCAGTTTGGGGGACGAGCAGTACTTC.

The chain combines TRBV25-1 with TRBJ2-2, with TRBD2 as a possible D gene (5 bases). CDR1 and CDR2 (germline): MGHDK, SYGVNS. The CDR3 extends over 15 amino acids. V was pared by 3 bases and J by 4 bases, with 12 bases between. The CDR3 bases are TGTGCCAGCAGTGACCCTAATGCGGGCACCGGGGAGCTGTTTTTT. Translating gives CASSDPNAGTGELFF.

The chain employs TRBV27 and TRBJ2-7; D unresolved. The germline V gene has CDR1 MNHEY and CDR2 SMNVEV (reference sequence). Trimming removed 5 bases from V and 0 bases from J, with 17 bases in between. The CDR3 consists of 16 residues. CDR3 coding DNA: TGTGCCAGCAGTCCTCGACCCCCGGCGACCTCCTACGAGCAGTACTTC. Protein product: CASSPRPPATSYEQYF.

CDR3 in amino acids: CAWSGLSPDTQYF. CDR3 coding DNA: TGTGCCTGGAGTGGTCTTTCTCCGGATACGCAGTATTTT. V gene TRBV30 combines with J gene TRBJ2-3; D not resolved. Trimming pared 1 base from V and 6 bases from J, leaving 11 bases between. The CDR3 runs to 13 residues. Germline loops: CDR1 GTSNPN, CDR2 SVGIG (reference sequence).

The chain is built from TRBV7-6 and TRBJ2-7; 9 positions agree with TRBD2. The V gene end was trimmed by 5 bases and the J gene end by 2 bases; junction bases not matched to a gene: 7. CDR3 length: 15 residues. Per germline, CDR1 SGHVS and CDR2 FNYEAQ. The CDR3 is CASSQTGGRAYEQYF. CDR3 sequence (DNA): TGTGCCAGCAGCCAGACGGGCGGGAGGGCCTACGAGCAGTACTTC.

The CDR3 DNA is TGTGCCGCTCACTTTACTAGCGGGGCGAACACCGGGGAGCTGTTTTTT. Translated: CAAHFTSGANTGELFF. This sequence joins TRBV6-6 and TRBJ2-2, with 10 bases that match TRBD2. V was pared by 11 bases and J by 0 bases, with 9 bases of the junction left unmatched. This CDR3 region has 16 residues. Germline V lookup: CDR1 MNHNY, CDR2 SVGAGI (reference sequence).

V is TRBV5-5 and J is TRBJ1-3; tentatively, D is TRBD1 (5 bases). V was pared by 0 bases and J by 0 bases, with 10 bases between. This CDR3 has 16 residues. Germline V gives CDR1 SGHKS, CDR2 YYEKEE (reference sequence). The CDR3 reads CASSLGAGSSGNTIYF. The CDR3 region has the DNA TGTGCCAGCAGCTTGGGGGCAGGGAGCTCTGGAAACACCATATATTTT.

CDR3 DNA: TGCGCCAGCAGCCAAACCATGGACGGTATCTATGGCTACACCTTC. It is translated as CASSQTMDGIYGYTF. The chain joins TRBV4-1 to TRBJ1-2; D gene unclear. The V end lost 2 bases, the J end lost 4 bases, and 14 bases lay between the germline ends. Germline CDR1 MGHRA, CDR2 YSYEKL. CDR3 length: 15 amino acids.

The chain recombines TRBV4-1 with TRBJ2-7, with TRBD1 as a possible D gene (5 bases). Per germline, CDR1 MGHRA and CDR2 YSYEKL. V lost 0 bases to trimming and J lost 7 bases, with 13 bases between them. The length of the CDR3 is 14 residues. The CDR3 nucleotides read TGCGCCAGCAGCCAAGAGGGCAGGGCGCCTGAGCAGTACTTC. It is translated as CASSQEGRAPEQYF.

The chain uses TRBV7-2 and TRBJ2-7; D is uncertain. The V gene's germline CDR1 is SGHTA and CDR2 FQGNSA. The CDR3 runs 13 residues. Trimming left V 5 bases short and J 2 bases short, with 10 bases between. In DNA form, the CDR3 reads TGTGCCAGCAGCCCCCACGCCGCCTACGAGCAGTACTTC. It specifies CASSPHAAYEQYF.